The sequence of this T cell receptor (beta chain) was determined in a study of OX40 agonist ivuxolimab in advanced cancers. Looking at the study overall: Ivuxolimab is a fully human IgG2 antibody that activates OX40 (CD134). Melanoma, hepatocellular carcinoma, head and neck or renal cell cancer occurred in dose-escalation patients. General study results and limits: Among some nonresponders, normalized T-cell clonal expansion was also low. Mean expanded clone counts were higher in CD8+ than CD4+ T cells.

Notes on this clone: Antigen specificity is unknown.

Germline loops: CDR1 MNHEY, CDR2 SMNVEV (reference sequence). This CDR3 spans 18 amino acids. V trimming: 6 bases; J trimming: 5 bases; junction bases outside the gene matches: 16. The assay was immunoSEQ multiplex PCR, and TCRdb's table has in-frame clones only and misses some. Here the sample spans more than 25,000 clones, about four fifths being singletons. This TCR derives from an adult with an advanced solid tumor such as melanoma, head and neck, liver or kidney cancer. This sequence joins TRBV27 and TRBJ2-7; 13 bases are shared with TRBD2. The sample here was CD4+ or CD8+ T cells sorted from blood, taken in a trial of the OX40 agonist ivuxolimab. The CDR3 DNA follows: TGTGCCAGCAGCAAACTAGCGGGAGGGGTAGGTCTATCGGACGAGCAGTACTTC. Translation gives CASSKLAGGVGLSDEQYF.